The 25 T cell receptor beta chains below were found in one sample sequenced in a study of shared clonotypes between healthy human individuals. Generated by immunoSEQ multiplex PCR, the TCRdb table keeps only in-frame clones and is missing some. The table shows hundreds of thousands of clones, with approximately 96% occurring only once. CD45RO-negative cells were positively selected for CCR7, leaving out terminally differentiated effector memory CD45RA+ cells. Sequencing input: naive CD8+ T cells sorted from blood. These receptors were collected from a woman in her twenties or thirties in good health.

The rearrangement links TRBV29-1 to TRBJ1-4; the D gene is possibly TRBD1 (5 bases). Germline values: CDR1 SQVTM, CDR2 ANQGSEA. CDR3 length equals 12 residues. The V end lost 7 bases, the J end lost 4 bases, and 10 bases lay between the germline ends. The CDR3 DNA follows: TGCAGCGGGGACCGAGTTAATGAAAAACTGTTTTTT. Translating gives CSGDRVNEKLFF.

This CDR3 is CASSLVIESYEQYF. The CDR3, as DNA: TGTGCCAGCAGCTTAGTAATTGAATCCTACGAGCAGTACTTC. J is TRBJ2-7 and V is TRBV7-6; D is ambiguous. V was pared by 1 base and J by 1 base, with 8 bases between. In germline, CDR1 is SGHVS, CDR2 FNYEAQ. The CDR3 loop spans 14 amino acids.

The chain couples TRBV30 to TRBJ2-7; D is possibly TRBD2 (5 bases). The CDR3 covers 14 residues. Trimming removed 0 bases from V and 3 bases from J, with 12 bases in between. Per the germline V gene, CDR1 is GTSNPN and CDR2 is SVGIG (reference sequence). The DNA of the CDR3 is TGTGCCTGGAGTGTTTCTAGCTCAGACTACGAGCAGTACTTC. This translates into CAWSVSSSDYEQYF. Full variable domain (missing parts from reference TRBV30 and TRBJ2-7): SQTIHQWPATLVQPVGSPLSLECTVEGTSNPNLYWYRQAAGRGLQLLFYSVGIGQISSEVPQNLSASRPQDRQFILSSKKLLLSDSGFYLCAWSVSSSDYEQYFGPGTRLTVT.

The CDR3 region is CASSRFPWGSNQPQHF. In DNA form, the CDR3 reads TGCGCCAGCAGCCGCTTTCCGTGGGGTAGCAATCAGCCCCAGCATTTT. The V and J genes are TRBV4-1 and TRBJ1-5; unclear D gene. This CDR3 spans 16 amino acids. Per germline, CDR1 MGHRA and CDR2 YSYEKL. The V gene lost 4 bases and the J gene lost 0 bases, with 13 bases spanning the gap.

The chain has TRBV19 and TRBJ1-1; D is uncertain. Trimming pared 4 bases from V and 8 bases from J, leaving 8 bases between. The CDR3 covers 11 residues. The germline gives CDR1 LNHDA, CDR2 SQIVND (reference sequence). CDR3 coding DNA: TGTGCCAGTAGTAGTCCACTGGAAGCTTTCTTT. Encoded protein: CASSSPLEAFF.

The DNA for the CDR3 is TGTGCCAGCAGCGTAGCAGCCCCGGACAGCGAGCAGTACTTC. This codes for CASSVAAPDSEQYF. The rearrangement links TRBV9 to TRBJ2-7; D might be TRBD1 (6 bases). The CDR3 totals 14 residues. V was cut by 0 bases and J by 6 bases, with 13 bases left in between. Germline V CDR1 and CDR2: SGDLS, YYNGEE.

The chain joins TRBV7-9 to TRBJ2-7; no firm D call. The CDR3 covers 13 residues. The V end was cut by 6 bases, the J end by 7 bases, with 16 bases between. Per the germline V gene, CDR1 is SEHNR and CDR2 is FQNEAQ (reference sequence). For the CDR3, the DNA is TGTGCCAGCAGTAAAGATGAAGAGTTGGAGCAGTACTTC. Protein product: CASSKDEELEQYF.

The rearrangement joins TRBV15 to TRBJ2-2; the D gene is possibly TRBD1 (6 bases). CDR1 and CDR2 (germline): LNHNV, YYDKDF (reference sequence). The CDR3 is 14 residues long. V lost 5 bases, J lost 3 bases, and 10 bases lay in between. This CDR3 reads CATSPGVDTGELFF. The CDR3 coding sequence is TGTGCCACCAGCCCAGGGGTCGACACCGGGGAGCTGTTTTTT. Using reference TRBV15 and TRBJ2-2 for the parts outside the CDR3, the full variable domain is DAMVIQNPRYQVTQFGKPVTLSCSQTLNHNVMYWYQQKSSQAPKLLFHYYDKDFNNEADTPDNFQSRRPNTSFCFLDIRSPGLGDTAMYLCATSPGVDTGELFFGEGSRLTVL.

The chain carries TRBV19 and TRBJ1-1; a weak D match, TRBD1 (5 bases). This CDR3 has 13 residues. Germline loops: CDR1 LNHDA, CDR2 SQIVND (reference sequence). Trimming cost V 7 bases and J 4 bases, with 13 bases left between them. CDR3: CASTLEGSTEAFF. The CDR3, as DNA: TGTGCCAGTACCCTTGAGGGGTCCACTGAAGCTTTCTTT.

The chain employs TRBV7-8 and TRBJ1-2, with 7 positions matching TRBD1. The V segment lost 5 bases and the J segment 7 bases; nucleotides outside the gene matches: 7. There are 13 residues in the CDR3. Germline loops: CDR1 SGHVS, CDR2 FQNEAQ. CDR3 sequence: CASSQGQASGYTF. In nucleotides, the CDR3 is TGTGCCAGCAGCCAAGGACAGGCCTCTGGCTACACCTTC.

This rearrangement joins TRBV28 to TRBJ2-7; D perhaps matches TRBD2 (5 bases). The germline CDR1 and CDR2 sequences are MDHEN and SYDVKM. The length of the CDR3 is 13 residues. The V end lost 9 bases, the J end lost 5 bases, and 17 bases lay between the germline ends. This CDR3 is CASTTRGTHEQYF. The CDR3 coding sequence is TGTGCCAGTACGACCCGGGGAACGCACGAGCAGTACTTC.

The V gene is TRBV4-1, the J gene TRBJ2-1; 7 positions agree with TRBD1. Per the germline V gene, CDR1 is MGHRA and CDR2 is YSYEKL. This CDR3 has 16 residues. The ends lost 4 bases at V and 4 bases at J; junction bases unmatched: 10. The CDR3 sequence is CASSPSRGRSYNEQFF. Here the CDR3 DNA reads TGCGCCAGCAGCCCAAGCAGGGGGAGATCATACAATGAGCAGTTCTTC.

As DNA, the CDR3 is TGTGCCAGCAGCGGTGGGGGAGGGCGCACAGATACGCAGTATTTT. This sequence encodes CASSGGGGRTDTQYF. The chain has TRBV5-6 and TRBJ2-3; TRBD2 matches at 7 bases. There are 15 residues in the CDR3. V lost 4 bases, J lost 1 base, and 6 bases stayed unmatched. The germline V gene encodes CDR1 SGHDT and CDR2 YYEEEE.

J is TRBJ1-5 and V is TRBV6-5; the D is unclear. Trimming stripped 0 bases from V and 6 bases from J, with 9 bases between. Germline CDR1 MNHEY, CDR2 SVGAGI. The length of the CDR3 is 14 residues. The CDR3 loop reads CASSYSMGSQPQHF. In nucleotides, the CDR3 is TGTGCCAGCAGTTACTCGATGGGATCTCAGCCCCAGCATTTT.

The count of this clone is one. V usage is TRBV2 and J usage is TRBJ2-1; either TRBD1 or TRBD2 may fit D (5 bases each). Trimming left V 5 bases short and J 6 bases short, with 17 bases between. Germline V gene lookup returns CDR1 SNHLY and CDR2 FYNNEI. There are 15 residues in the CDR3. CDR3 loop: CASSSRESGANEQFF. The CDR3, as DNA: TGTGCCAGCAGTTCCAGGGAGTCAGGCGCCAATGAGCAGTTCTTC.

This rearrangement joins TRBV2 to TRBJ2-7; D is unclear. Germline CDR1 reads SNHLY; CDR2 reads FYNNEI. The V end lost 1 base, the J end lost 5 bases, and 12 bases lay between the germline ends. The CDR3 contains 14 residues. The CDR3 spells CASSEVRVFDEQYF. The CDR3 DNA reads as TGTGCCAGCAGTGAAGTCCGGGTTTTTGACGAGCAGTACTTC.

V and J are TRBV6-1 and TRBJ2-3, with unresolved D. The CDR3 runs 18 residues. Trimming shortened V by 3 bases and J by 3 bases, and 22 bases separated the two germline ends. The germline gives CDR1 MNHNS, CDR2 SASEGT. The CDR3 DNA reads as TGTGCCAGCAGTGACCTAACTCGTGGCAGCCGAAGAACAGATACGCAGTATTTT. This codes for CASSDLTRGSRRTDTQYF.

The chain has TRBV4-1 and TRBJ2-5, with a weak D call TRBD1 (6 bases). The DNA matches TRBJ2-7 better at its end, which makes the J call doubtful. The CDR3 has 16 amino acids. In germline, CDR1 is MGHRA, CDR2 YSYEKL. The CDR3 spells CASSQNPVGAAYEQYF. CDR3 DNA: TGCGCCAGCAGCCAAAATCCCGTGGGGGCAGCCTACGAGCAGTACTTC.

This clone was seen only once. CDR3 coding DNA: TGTGCCAGCAGGCCAACAGGGGGCCATGGCTACACCTTC. Its translation is CASRPTGGHGYTF. This chain connects TRBV28 to TRBJ1-2; 9 bases are a match to TRBD1. Germline loops: CDR1 MDHEN, CDR2 SYDVKM. The V gene end was trimmed by 6 bases and the J gene end by 6 bases; junction bases not matched to a gene: 5. This CDR3 has 13 amino acids.

V usage is TRBV10-3 and J usage is TRBJ2-5; 8 nucleotides agree with TRBD1. J gave up 5 bases and V 5 bases, and 10 bases lay outside the gene matches. The CDR3 has 15 amino acids. The germline gives CDR1 ENHRY, CDR2 SYGVKD. This CDR3 is CAISYARGRWETQYF. CDR3 nucleotides: TGTGCCATCAGTTATGCCAGGGGGCGCTGGGAGACCCAGTACTTC.

This chain uses TRBV14 with TRBJ2-7; tentatively, D is TRBD1 (5 bases). V lost 5 bases and J 1 base, leaving 12 bases between the germline ends. This CDR3 spans 14 amino acids. Germline loops: CDR1 SGHDN, CDR2 FVKESK. CDR3 sequence (DNA): TGTGCCAGCAGCTTCTGGGGCAGATCCTACGAGCAGTACTTC. Its protein is CASSFWGRSYEQYF.

V is TRBV2 and J is TRBJ2-5; 10 nucleotides line up with TRBD2. CDR1 SNHLY and CDR2 FYNNEI come from the germline V gene. The CDR3 contains 15 residues. V shed 2 bases and J 4 bases; nucleotides not matched to a gene: 4. For the CDR3, the DNA is TGTGCCAGCAGTGAATCTAGCGGGAGCCGAGAGACCCAGTACTTC. This sequence encodes CASSESSGSRETQYF. Supplemented by reference TRBV2 and TRBJ2-5, the full variable domain reads EPEVTQTPSHQVTQMGQEVILRCVPISNHLYFYWYRQILGQKVEFLVSFYNNEISEKSEIFDDQFSVERPDGSNFTLKIRSTKLEDSAMYFCASSESSGSRETQYFGPGTRLLVL.

The CDR3 DNA follows: TGTGCCAGCAGTAGTGTAGCGGGTCCCGTCTACAATGAGCAGTTCTTC. Its translation is CASSSVAGPVYNEQFF. The V and J genes are TRBV2 and TRBJ2-1; 7 bases line up with TRBD2. The trim removed 5 bases at V and 3 bases at J, leaving 10 bases unmatched. Germline loops: CDR1 SNHLY, CDR2 FYNNEI. The CDR3 runs 16 residues.

The chain is built from TRBV5-1 and TRBJ2-1; 9 nucleotides align to TRBD2. Germline V CDR1 and CDR2: SGHRS, YFSETQ. V dropped 2 bases and J dropped 6; count of bases not matched to a gene: 12. There are 17 residues in the CDR3. The CDR3 DNA reads TGCGCCAGCAGCTTACCTGAAGCGGGAGGCTCCCTCAATGAGCAGTTCTTC. Translating it yields CASSLPEAGGSLNEQFF. The full variable domain, in which reference TRBV5-1 and TRBJ2-1 provide the parts outside the CDR3, is KAGVTQTPRYLIKTRGQQVTLSCSPISGHRSVSWYQQTPGQGLQFLFEYFSETQRNKGNFPGRFSGRQFSNSRSEMNVSTLELGDSALYLCASSLPEAGGSLNEQFFGPGTRLTVL.

V usage is TRBV27 and J usage is TRBJ2-7; 7 bases line up with TRBD1. Germline V gives CDR1 MNHEY, CDR2 SMNVEV (reference sequence). Trimming removed 3 bases from V and 0 bases from J; junction bases left unmatched: 8. This CDR3 has 16 residues. The DNA of the CDR3 is TGTGCCAGCAGTTTCTCTAGTGGGACAGTCTCCTACGAGCAGTACTTC. The encoded protein is CASSFSSGTVSYEQYF.